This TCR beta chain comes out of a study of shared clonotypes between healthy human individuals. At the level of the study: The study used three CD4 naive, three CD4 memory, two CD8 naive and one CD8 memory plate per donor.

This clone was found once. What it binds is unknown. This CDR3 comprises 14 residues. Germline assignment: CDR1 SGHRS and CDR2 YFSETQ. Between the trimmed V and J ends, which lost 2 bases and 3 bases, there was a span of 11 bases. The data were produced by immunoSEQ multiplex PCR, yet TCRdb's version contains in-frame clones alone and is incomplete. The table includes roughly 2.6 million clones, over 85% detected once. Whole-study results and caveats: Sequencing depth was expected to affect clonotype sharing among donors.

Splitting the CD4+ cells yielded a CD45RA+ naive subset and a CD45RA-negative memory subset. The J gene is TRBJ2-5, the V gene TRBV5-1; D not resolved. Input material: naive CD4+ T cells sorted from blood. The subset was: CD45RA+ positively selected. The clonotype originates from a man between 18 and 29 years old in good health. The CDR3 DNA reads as TGCGCCAGCAGCTTTGTTTTAGGTGAAGAGACCCAGTACTTC. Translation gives CASSFVLGEETQYF.